The present entry profiles one TCR beta chain with its context. Its antigen is not yet known. There are no base qualities to consult, and no much larger clone falls within one base. The entry originates in a study of blood T cell repertoires in COVID-19 (dated by TCRdb to 2020 to 2022). Context from the whole study: The collaborator samples originated in the United States, Italy and Spain and spanned the acute and convalescent phases of COVID-19. The prospective study material was composed of cDNA or gDNA derived from T cells, B-cell-depleted T cells, or PBMCs. Deeply sampled blood TCRbeta repertoires from subjects exposed to, actively infected with, or recovered from COVID-19 were included in the dataset. The repertoires were released in a freely available public database intended as a resource for research on the immune response to SARS-CoV-2. The samples were drawn from the first 160 participants of the ongoing ImmuneRACE study and from some 1,300 subjects provided by 6 global collaborators. A de-identified subject ID, COVID-19 status, age in years and sex were almost always included in the sample metadata. HLA class I and class II types, where available, came from metadata supplied by the sample provider rather than from assay-based typing.

Enrolling through a virtual design, the prospective study's participants ranged in age from about 18 to 89 years and lived across roughly 23 United States geographic areas. To assign participants to cohorts, the prospective study relied on clinical history that participants themselves reported in a screening survey and a study questionnaire. Exposed participants had been in contact, within 2 weeks of entering the study, with a person who had a PCR-confirmed or clinician-diagnosed case of COVID-19. Each participant in the prospective study had whole blood, serum and a nasopharyngeal or oropharyngeal swab collected by mobile phlebotomists. Over a roughly two-month period, participants in the prospective study had the option of providing additional blood draws and questionnaires. Blood samples from the prospective study were shipped frozen or at room temperature prior to DNA extraction. The germline V gene sets CDR1 to MGHRA and CDR2 to YSYEKL. V is clipped by 4 bases and J by 6 bases, and the sequence between their germline boundaries is 15 bases long. The CDR3 spans 14 residues, from the cysteine through the phenylalanine. Only the CDR3 region is kept as DNA, spanning 42 bases read in frame from base 1.

Study-level results and caveats: The amount of clinical and demographic metadata varied by source and participant and was provided uncurated.

TCRbeta CDR3 regions were amplified from genomic DNA by means of the immunoSEQ Assay, a bias-controlled multiplex PCR. As for the original processing: Nucleated cell counts per sample were estimated from amplification of reference gene primers within the assay. To quantify the absolute abundance of each unique TCRbeta CDR3 rearrangement, sequence reads were collapsed and filtered. For each sample, productive Simpson clonality was calculated by taking the square root of Simpson's diversity index across productive rearrangements. Here the immuneACCESS table is served through TCRdb, limited to in-frame sequences with V and J called. Missing clones are a known gap in these copies; in checked studies unresolved V genes cover under half, and the rest lacks a known reason. V, J and clone size are those of that table, while D and trimming were read from the DNA. In all, the sample holds about 200,000 clones, and around 82% of those were seen once. The biggest ten clones account for about 4.8% of the sample.

This clonotype was sampled from a woman in her fifties or sixties who had been exposed to COVID-19. The sample comprised PBMCs or T cells enriched from blood (not recorded which). This chain joins TRBV4-1 to TRBJ1-1, with the D gene call left open. The CDR3 has the sequence CASSPLASNAEAFF. The DNA is as follows: TGCGCCAGCAGCCCCCTTGCGTCTAACGCTGAAGCTTTCTTT.